The next 24 T cell receptor beta chains were all read from a single sample in a study of identical twins. Each CDR3 protein gets one entry after TCRdb re-called the 5' RACE reads with MiXCR. Of 450,000 to 650,000 distinct CDR3 sequences in the sample, 9.5% to 10% are singletons; the top ten hold around 3%. This sample was also put to use in a study of yellow fever vaccine responses in identical twins.

Sample: PBMCs. These receptors all come from a young woman in good health.

This clonotype was counted many times. J is TRBJ2-3 and V is TRBV6-4, with 7 bases matching TRBD1. The CDR3 is made up of 14 amino acids. Germline assignment: CDR1 MRHNA and CDR2 SNTAGT. J was trimmed by 4 bases and V by 4 bases; bases with no gene match: 5. CDR3 in DNA: TGTGCCAGCAGTGCAGGGACAGACTCAGATACGCAGTATTTT. This codes for CASSAGTDSDTQYF.

This clonotype was detected many times. The chain uses TRBV29-1 and TRBJ2-7; D may be TRBD1 (7 bases). CDR3 length: 14 residues. Germline V lookup: CDR1 SQVTM, CDR2 ANQGSEA. Trimming pared 4 bases from V and 0 bases from J, leaving 13 bases between. CDR3 in DNA: TGCAGCGTTGGGGCAGGGGGGACCTCCTACGAGCAGTACTTC. Translation gives CSVGAGGTSYEQYF.

In its sample, this clonotype was seen many times. The gene calls are TRBV20-1 and TRBJ2-3, with a tentative D call TRBD2 (6 bases). V was clipped by 5 bases and J by 6 bases, with 12 bases between them. The CDR3 has 12 residues. Germline assignment: CDR1 DFQATT and CDR2 SNEGSKA (reference sequence). The CDR3 DNA is TGCAGTGCTGGCCGGGGGACGGATACGCAGTATTTT. It codes for CSAGRGTDTQYF.

V and J are TRBV7-2 and TRBJ2-7; the match to TRBD2 covers 8 bases. Looked up from germline, CDR1 is SGHTA and CDR2 is FQGNSA. CDR3 length equals 16 residues. V shed 2 bases, J shed 5 bases, and the junction held 11 bases outside the gene matches. The CDR3 DNA sequence: TGTGCCAGCAGCTTATCCCGACCGGGAGGGCCCAACGAGCAGTACTTC. Protein product: CASSLSRPGGPNEQYF.

The sample holds a few counts of this clonotype. The V gene is TRBV7-2, the J gene TRBJ2-2, with D uncertain. CDR1 is SGHTA and CDR2 is FQGNSA in the germline V gene. Trimming left V 4 bases short and J 1 base short, with 10 bases between. The CDR3 totals 15 residues. In DNA, the CDR3 is TGTGCCAGCAGCTCGAGTCCCGGGAACACCGGGGAGCTGTTTTTT. Translation: CASSSSPGNTGELFF. Looking up the rest from reference TRBV7-2 and TRBJ2-2 gives the full variable domain: GAGVSQSPSNKVTEKGKDVELRCDPISGHTALYWYRQSLGQGLEFLIYFQGNSAPDKSGLPSDRFSAERTGGSVSTLTIQRTQQEDSAVYLCASSSSPGNTGELFFGEGSRLTVL.

This clonotype was detected many times. The V call is TRBV7-8, the J call TRBJ2-1; weak D call: TRBD2 (6 bases). The CDR3 is 13 amino acids. Germline V gene lookup returns CDR1 SGHVS and CDR2 FQNEAQ. Trimming shortened V by 0 bases and J by 13 bases, and 13 bases separated the two germline ends. CDR3 sequence (DNA): TGTGCCAGCAGCTTAGCAGGAGGGCCCATTCAGTTCTTC. Protein: CASSLAGGPIQFF.

CDR3: CASSLARSTYNEQFF. As DNA, the CDR3 is TGCGCCAGCAGCTTGGCTCGGTCTACCTACAATGAGCAGTTCTTC. This sequence joins TRBV5-1 and TRBJ2-1, with no clear D. Germline values: CDR1 SGHRS, CDR2 YFSETQ. The CDR3 is made up of 15 amino acids. The germline V and J ends were trimmed by 0 bases and 2 bases, with 9 bases remaining between them.

J is TRBJ2-2 and V is TRBV11-1; unclear D gene. Trimming took 2 bases from V and 0 from J, leaving 10 bases between them. Looked up from germline, CDR1 is SGHAT and CDR2 is FQDESV (reference sequence). The CDR3 has 16 residues. The CDR3 DNA reads TGTGCCAGCAGCTTAATTTTTCGCGCGAACACCGGGGAGCTGTTTTTT. Its translation is CASSLIFRANTGELFF.

This clonotype has a handful of counts. The chain employs TRBV18 and TRBJ2-3; 12 nucleotides match TRBD2. The CDR3 length is 17 residues. J was trimmed by 4 bases and V by 4 bases; bases with no gene match: 9. Germline V gene lookup returns CDR1 KGHSH and CDR2 LQKENI. The CDR3 region has the DNA TGTGCCAGCTCACGACGGATGACTAGCGGGAGATCAGATACGCAGTATTTT. This translates into CASSRRMTSGRSDTQYF. The complete variable domain, with remaining parts taken from reference TRBV18 and TRBJ2-3, reads NAGVMQNPRHLVRRRGQEARLRCSPMKGHSHVYWYRQLPEEGLKFMVYLQKENIIDESGMPKERFSAEFPKEGPSILRIQQVVRGDSAAYFCASSRRMTSGRSDTQYFGPGTRLTVL.

This clonotype was observed a handful of times. The chain combines TRBV14 with TRBJ2-7; D may match TRBD1 or TRBD2 (5 bases each). The CDR3 covers 15 residues. Germline V gene data show CDR1 as SGHDN and CDR2 as FVKESK. Trimming took 3 bases from V and 4 from J, leaving 16 bases between them. The CDR3 sequence is CASSHRGDRGYEQYF. CDR3 DNA: TGTGCCAGCAGCCACCGAGGGGATAGGGGTTACGAGCAGTACTTC.

This chain connects TRBV2 to TRBJ2-7; 8 bases align to TRBD1. V trimming: 8 bases; J trimming: 1 base; junction bases outside the gene matches: 7. The CDR3 is 14 residues long. Germline V gene sequence: CDR1 SNHLY, CDR2 FYNNEI. The CDR3 DNA sequence: TGTGCCAGCGGCAGGGGGCGGGGATCCTACGAGCAGTACTTC. It translates to CASGRGRGSYEQYF.

This clonotype showed up just a few times. The CDR3 DNA reads as TGTGCCAGCAGCCACCCCCAGTCGCCCTTAGTGAACACCGGGGAGCTGTTTTTT. Protein product: CASSHPQSPLVNTGELFF. The gene calls are TRBV11-1 and TRBJ2-2, with no clear D. From germline, CDR1 is SGHAT and CDR2 FQDESV (reference sequence). CDR3 length equals 18 residues. The V and J ends lost 5 bases and 1 base respectively, with 20 bases between them.

This clonotype was seen more than once but under ten times. V gene TRBV6-5 combines with J gene TRBJ2-1, with D possibly being TRBD1 (6 bases). V was clipped by 2 bases and J by 7 bases, with 15 bases between them. The CDR3 has 15 amino acids. Germline CDR1 reads MNHEY; CDR2 reads SVGAGI. As DNA, the CDR3 is TGTGCCAGCAGTTACGGGCAGGGGTTGAGGAATGAGCAGTTCTTC. Translating gives CASSYGQGLRNEQFF.

The sample holds a few counts of this clonotype. This chain joins TRBV11-2 and TRBJ2-7; 8 nucleotides line up with TRBD1. Germline V gene data show CDR1 as SGHAT and CDR2 as FQNNGV. The CDR3 is 15 amino acids. V trimming: 3 bases; J trimming: 7 bases; junction bases outside the gene matches: 11. CDR3 sequence: CASSFGTGGMREQYF. CDR3 in DNA: TGTGCCAGCAGCTTCGGGACAGGAGGGATGCGGGAGCAGTACTTC.

This clonotype was counted a few times. The V call is TRBV24-1, the J call TRBJ2-1; TRBD1 or TRBD2 may be the D gene (6 bases each). CDR1 is KGHDR and CDR2 is SFDVKD in the germline V gene. The V end was cut by 8 bases, the J end by 7 bases, with 14 bases between. This CDR3 has 13 amino acids. The CDR3 DNA follows: TGTGCCACCACCTTCGGAGGGGGAAATGAGCAGTTCTTC. It codes for CATTFGGGNEQFF.

This clonotype appeared a few times. The chain has TRBV11-2 and TRBJ2-2, with D perhaps matching TRBD1 (6 bases). This CDR3 contains 17 residues. V shed 1 base and J shed 5 bases, with 17 bases lying between them. Germline CDR1 and CDR2: SGHAT and FQNNGV. CDR3 in amino acids: CASSLVSGVPRTGELFF. DNA for the CDR3: TGTGCCAGCAGCTTAGTATCAGGGGTGCCGAGAACCGGGGAGCTGTTTTTT.

This chain connects TRBV29-1 to TRBJ2-6; D might be TRBD1 (5 bases). This CDR3 has 15 amino acids. Germline CDR1 is SQVTM and CDR2 is ANQGSEA. The ends were cut back, 0 bases at V and 2 bases at J, with 8 bases in the middle. In nucleotides, the CDR3 is TGCAGCGTTGAAGACCCCAGGGCTGGGGCCAACGTCCTGACTTTC. The encoded protein is CSVEDPRAGANVLTF.

This clonotype was observed many times. This chain connects TRBV7-2 to TRBJ2-1; 9 bases map to TRBD1. The V segment lost 2 bases and the J segment 3 bases; nucleotides outside the gene matches: 5. The CDR3 is made up of 16 amino acids. Germline CDR1 SGHTA, CDR2 FQGNSA. The CDR3 nucleotides are TGTGCCAGCAGCTTATTCGGACAGGGGTACTACAATGAGCAGTTCTTC. The encoded protein is CASSLFGQGYYNEQFF.

This clonotype has at least ten counts. The rearrangement uses TRBV6-5 and TRBJ2-1, with 8 bases fitting TRBD2. J was trimmed by 6 bases and V by 3 bases; bases with no gene match: 13. CDR3 size: 17 residues. Germline loops: CDR1 MNHEY, CDR2 SVGAGI. DNA for the CDR3: TGTGCCAGCAGTTATGACCCCACGGGACTAGGAGGCAATGAGCAGTTCTTC. Translated: CASSYDPTGLGGNEQFF.

Only a few counts were recorded for this clonotype. The chain has TRBV2 and TRBJ1-2, with D tentatively TRBD1 (5 bases). V was pared by 4 bases and J by 4 bases, with 13 bases between. This CDR3 region has 14 residues. In germline, CDR1 is SNHLY, CDR2 FYNNEI. The CDR3 nucleotides read TGTGCCAGCAGTGGGAACTCCAGGGCCTATGGCTACACCTTC. Amino acid sequence: CASSGNSRAYGYTF.

This chain connects TRBV30 to TRBJ2-1; D not certain. This CDR3 region has 14 residues. Germline V gene data show CDR1 as GTSNPN and CDR2 as SVGIG (reference sequence). V was clipped by 2 bases and J by 7 bases, with 15 bases between them. The CDR3: CAWSLLPPANEQFF. DNA for the CDR3: TGTGCCTGGAGTCTCCTACCCCCCGCAAATGAGCAGTTCTTC. The whole variable domain, remainder taken from reference TRBV30 and TRBJ2-1, is SQTIHQWPATLVQPVGSPLSLECTVEGTSNPNLYWYRQAAGRGLQLLFYSVGIGQISSEVPQNLSASRPQDRQFILSSKKLLLSDSGFYLCAWSLLPPANEQFFGPGTRLTVL.

In its sample, this clonotype was seen many times. This chain connects TRBV9 to TRBJ2-7, with TRBD1 matching 7 bases. The germline gives CDR1 SGDLS, CDR2 YYNGEE. This CDR3 spans 13 amino acids. The V gene end was trimmed by 4 bases and the J gene end by 3 bases; junction bases not matched to a gene: 4. The chain's CDR3 is CASSRGTDYEQYF. The CDR3 DNA is TGTGCCAGCAGCCGAGGGACAGACTACGAGCAGTACTTC.

This clonotype was detected many times. This chain connects TRBV20-1 to TRBJ1-6; the D is unclear. CDR3 length: 14 residues. Looked up from germline, CDR1 is DFQATT and CDR2 is SNEGSKA (reference sequence). V was pared by 1 base and J by 6 bases, with 10 bases between. As DNA, the CDR3 is TGCAGTGCTAGAGCGCTTGTGGTTAATTCACCCCTCCACTTT. This codes for CSARALVVNSPLHF.

The V call is TRBV3-1, the J call TRBJ1-2; 7 bases are shared with TRBD1. CDR1 LGHDT and CDR2 YNNKEL come from the germline V gene (reference sequence). The CDR3 contains 15 residues. The junction had 5 bases not matched to a gene; V was cut back by 0 bases and J by 4 bases. In DNA, the CDR3 is TGTGCCAGCAGCCAAGATCCATCAGGGGGCTATGGCTACACCTTC. It translates to CASSQDPSGGYGYTF.